Reported below is one T cell receptor beta chain. Its antigen is currently not known. At one of its ends the junction is not consistent with the germline gene, which may arise from a read error. Lesional scalp punch biopsies and peripheral blood were collected from alopecia areata patients. PBMCs were separated by density centrifugation and stained for CD3, CD4 and CD8, after which CD4+ and CD8+ T cells were sorted on a FACSAria. From the cysteine up to the phenylalanine, the CDR3 has a length of 17 residues. The CDR3 DNA has 51 bases and is translated from base 1. The germline V gene yields MGHRA for CDR1 and YSYEKL for CDR2. The data derive from a study of CD8+ T cells in alopecia areata (dated by TCRdb to 2016 to 2019). General notes on the study: The treated patients took part in an open-label pilot trial in which moderate-to-severe alopecia areata was treated with oral tofacitinib at 5 to 10 mg twice daily. Patients received tofacitinib for 6 to 18 months and were then followed off drug for 6 months to check for delayed response and recurrence. To study T cell clonal expansion in alopecia areata, the researchers applied high-throughput TCRbeta sequencing to both the C3H/HeJ mouse model and human patients. In humans, TCRbeta sequencing was performed on scalp tissue and on sorted CD4+ and CD8+ peripheral blood T cells from healthy controls and from patients with patchy or totalis/universalis alopecia areata. Biopsies were taken from tofacitinib-treated patients at baseline and at 4 and 24 weeks of treatment, and a later scalp biopsy was taken in several of the tofacitinib-treated patients. Scalp clonality was compared across normal scalp (n=4), patchy alopecia areata scalp (n=8), and alopecia totalis/universalis scalp (n=8). RNA was obtained with the PAXgene miRNA kit for fixed scalp, the miRNeasy kit for PBMCs, and the RNeasy kit for mouse skin. immunoSEQ multiplex PCR using 35 Vbeta forward primers and 13 Jbeta reverse primers was used to amplify TCRbeta CDR3 regions. Beyond this particular receptor, the publication reports: Scalp TCR repertoire analysis is complicated because resident alphabeta T cells in normal human skin are also sequenced, whereas mouse skin is dominated by gammadelta T cells. Compared with mice, TCR sequences shared between patients were less clear, possibly partly because of HLA diversity across the patient population. Compared with normal scalp, lesional scalp, particularly in alopecia totalis/universalis, had higher clonality and more expanded CD8+ clones, which suggests antigenic drive.

Libraries were made using the immunoSEQ multiplex PCR assay. For TCR sequencing, RNA was extracted from every sample and reverse transcribed into cDNA to serve as template. First-strand cDNA was synthesized with SuperScript III using a 2:1 mix of oligo-dT and random hexamers. A synthetic immune receptor repertoire was used to gauge amplification bias, and whatever bias remained was removed computationally. The authors processed their data as follows. Raw reads were preprocessed to remove errors, and CDR3 was defined according to IMGT conventions as the region from the conserved cysteine to phenylalanine. Clonality was computed by normalizing Shannon entropy by log2 of the number of productive unique TCRs and subtracting the result from 1. Whether each scalp clone was CD4 or CD8 was inferred by checking scalp TCRbeta sequences against the CD4 and CD8 repertoires from sorted blood. TCRdb provides this immuneACCESS table in a form limited to in-frame rearrangements. Some clones are lacking; in checked studies, under half of them reflect an unresolved V gene, and why the rest are absent is not known. Clonal size and the V and J genes are those of that table, whereas D and trimming came from the DNA. The sample table shows about 150,000 clones, and 40% to 50% are seen once. The ten largest account for 6.5% to 7.5% of the sample.

Recombination joined TRBV4-1 with TRBJ2-2; TRBD2 agrees with 12 junctional bases. The sequence was obtained from a human donor with alopecia areata. The sequenced sample consisted of CD4+ T cells sorted from blood. In nucleotide form, the sequence is TGCGCCAGCGGGCCGACTAGCGGGAGTTGGAACGCCGGGGAGCTGTTTTTT. This is translated as CASGPTSGSWNAGELFF.